This T cell receptor (beta chain) was profiled in a study of beta chain features in type 1 diabetes. Only a few counts were recorded for this clone. The antigen is unknown. Sorted CD4+ subsets: naive, central memory, regulatory, stem cell-like memory (CD45RO/CCR7/CD25/CD127/CD95/CD27 panel). Study-wide results and limits: TCRB CDR3 length was moderately but significantly reduced in all four CD4+ subsets of Type 1 diabetes patients.

The CDR3 has 15 residues. CDR1 and CDR2 (germline): MDHEN, SYDVKM. Trimming left V 2 bases short and J 9 bases short, with 19 bases between. All of the isolated RNA was reverse transcribed, so expressed TCRB transcripts were sequenced. Method: immunoSEQ multiplex PCR; TCRdb's copy keeps in-frame clones and lacks some. The data show approximately 46,000 clones, roughly 40% seen once. The sequencing sample was made of stem cell memory CD4+ T cells from blood. The chain joins TRBV28 to TRBJ1-1, with TRBD1 as a possible D gene (6 bases). The origin of this receptor is a man under 40 with type 1 diabetes. CDR3 sequence (DNA): TGTGCCAGCAGTTTAGGGGGCCTCCAGGGTTTGAAAGCTTTCTTT. It encodes CASSLGGLQGLKAFF.